What follows describes a single T cell receptor beta chain. Original processing methods: Nucleated cell number was recorded as an estimate derived from reference gene primer amplification. TCRdb's table, derived via immunoSEQ multiplex PCR, lists solely in-frame clones and lacks some. Clone size and the V and J calls come from that table; the DNA yielded D and trimming. Of approximately 97,000 clones in the sample, over 75% were seen once. This sample was taken from a study of blood T cell repertoires in COVID-19. Across the study: Material from acute and convalescent COVID-19 was sourced from the United States, Italy and Spain. PBMCs, B-cell-depleted T cells, or T cells were the source of the cDNA or gDNA that made up the material.

Germline-derived CDR1 and CDR2 are SGHTA and FQGNSA. With V trimmed by 2 bases and J by 6 bases, 13 bases remained unmatched. The CDR3 totals 17 residues. V gene TRBV7-2 combines with J gene TRBJ2-4, with 7 bases fitting TRBD2. The receptor comes from a man in his sixties with acute or convalescent COVID-19. Sequencing used peripheral blood. Here the CDR3 DNA reads TGTGCCAGCAGCTTATACCCTGGGGAGGGTGGGGGAAACATTCAGTACTTC. Translating it yields CASSLYPGEGGGNIQYF.